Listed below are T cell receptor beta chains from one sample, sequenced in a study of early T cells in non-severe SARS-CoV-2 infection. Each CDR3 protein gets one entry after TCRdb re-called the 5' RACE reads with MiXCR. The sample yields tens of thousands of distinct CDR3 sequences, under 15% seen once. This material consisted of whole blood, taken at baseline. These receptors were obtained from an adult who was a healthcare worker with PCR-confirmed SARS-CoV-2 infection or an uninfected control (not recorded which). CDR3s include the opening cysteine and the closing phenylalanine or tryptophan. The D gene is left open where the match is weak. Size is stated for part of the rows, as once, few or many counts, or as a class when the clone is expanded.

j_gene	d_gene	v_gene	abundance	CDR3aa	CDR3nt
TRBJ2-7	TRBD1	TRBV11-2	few	CASSLQPGQGQYEQYF	TGTGCCAGCAGCTTACAACCGGGACAGGGGCAGTACGAGCAGTACTTC
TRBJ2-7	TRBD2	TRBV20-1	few	CSGRDYVYEQYF	TGCAGTGGCCGGGACTACGTCTACGAGCAGTACTTC
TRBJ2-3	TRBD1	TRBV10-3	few	CAIRQPTGGDTDTQYF	TGTGCCATCAGACAACCGACAGGGGGAGATACAGATACGCAGTATTTT
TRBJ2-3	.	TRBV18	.	CASSPVAGTPTDTQYF	TGTGCCAGCTCACCGGTCGCGGGGACCCCCACAGATACGCAGTATTTT
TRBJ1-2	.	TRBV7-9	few	CASSLGPHETAYGYTF	TGTGCCAGCAGCTTGGGCCCCCACGAGACGGCCTATGGCTACACCTTC
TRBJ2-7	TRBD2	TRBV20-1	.	CSASSGGTSYEQYF	TGCAGTGCTAGTTCGGGGGGAACCTCCTACGAGCAGTACTTC
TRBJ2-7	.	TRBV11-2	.	CASSSTQGRRYEQYF	TGTGCCAGCAGCTCAACGCAGGGTAGGAGGTACGAGCAGTACTTC
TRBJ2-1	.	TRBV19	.	CASSNPPGGVYEQFF	TGTGCCAGTAGTAACCCTCCGGGGGGCGTCTATGAGCAGTTCTTC
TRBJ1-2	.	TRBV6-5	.	CASSGLSSGNSIGYTF	TGTGCCAGCAGTGGTCTTTCTTCCGGCAACAGTATCGGCTACACCTTC
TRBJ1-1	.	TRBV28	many	CASSPWPGTKVAFF	TGTGCCAGCAGCCCATGGCCCGGGACAAAAGTTGCTTTCTTT
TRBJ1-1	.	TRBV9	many	CASSPRPNTEAFF	TGTGCCAGCAGCCCCCGTCCAAACACTGAAGCTTTCTTT